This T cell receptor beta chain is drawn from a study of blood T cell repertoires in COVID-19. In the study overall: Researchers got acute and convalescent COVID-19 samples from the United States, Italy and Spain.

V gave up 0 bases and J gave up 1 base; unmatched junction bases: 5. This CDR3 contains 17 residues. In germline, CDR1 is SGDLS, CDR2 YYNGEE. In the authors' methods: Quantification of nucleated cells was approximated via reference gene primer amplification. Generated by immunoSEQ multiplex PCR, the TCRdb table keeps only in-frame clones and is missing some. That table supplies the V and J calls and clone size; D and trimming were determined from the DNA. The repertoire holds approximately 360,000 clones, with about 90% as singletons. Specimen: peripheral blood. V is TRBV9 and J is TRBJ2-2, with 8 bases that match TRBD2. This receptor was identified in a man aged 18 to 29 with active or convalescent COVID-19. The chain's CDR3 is CASSVAPREGNTGELFF. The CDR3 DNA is TGTGCCAGCAGCGTAGCCCCCCGGGAGGGGAACACCGGGGAGCTGTTTTTT.